This T cell receptor beta chain was identified in a study of cytomegalovirus exposure and HLA in healthy donors. Study information: The Caucasian-associated ancestry cluster held roughly 80% of 350 to 450 genotyped donors.

This CDR3 is built from 13 residues. Germline V gene sequence: CDR1 SNHLY, CDR2 FYNNEI. V gave up 7 bases and J gave up 1 base, with 7 bases separating them. Worth noting for this clone: Its antigen remains unidentified.

Broader study findings: The authors later found most CMV-associated TCR beta chains appeared HLA-restricted. A later analysis, which compared TCR beta chains of equal frequency, found the HLA-associated ones more clonally expanded.

The PCR was carried out with 60 Vbeta primers and 13 Jbeta primers. As originally analysed: Later analysis identified 65 million to 80 million unique TCR beta chains, about 10 million shared. Libraries were prepared by immunoSEQ multiplex PCR; TCRdb keeps only in-frame clonotypes and omits some of them. Clonal size and the V and J genes are those of that table, whereas D and trimming came from the DNA. The sample includes about 120,000 clones, 75% to 90% of them seen just once. J is TRBJ1-4 and V is TRBV2; a possible D gene is TRBD1 (5 bases). Sequenced sample: PBMCs. This sequence was found in a man aged 25-45 years in good health and CMV-seronegative. CDR3 amino acids: CASTGGTNEKLFF. CDR3 nucleotide sequence: TGTGCCAGCACGGGGGGAACTAATGAAAAACTGTTTTTT.